This TCR beta chain is drawn from a study of T cell changes during pregnancy in multiple sclerosis. Germline V CDR1 and CDR2: KGHSH, LQKENI. The V end lost 6 bases, the J end lost 5 bases, and 11 bases lay between the germline ends. CDR3 length: 13 residues. Assay used: immunoSEQ multiplex PCR; TCRdb lists only in-frame clones, some missing. The data show 50,000 to 65,000 clones, over 80% seen once. The chain links TRBV18 to TRBJ1-5; tentative D call: TRBD1 (6 bases). The sequencing used CD4+ T cells from peripheral blood mononuclear cells, collected in the first trimester of pregnancy. The source is a female donor with multiple sclerosis, enrolled in a pregnancy study. DNA of the CDR3: TGTGCCAGCTCGTACGCAGGGGATCAGCCCCAGCATTTT. Its translation: CASSYAGDQPQHF.